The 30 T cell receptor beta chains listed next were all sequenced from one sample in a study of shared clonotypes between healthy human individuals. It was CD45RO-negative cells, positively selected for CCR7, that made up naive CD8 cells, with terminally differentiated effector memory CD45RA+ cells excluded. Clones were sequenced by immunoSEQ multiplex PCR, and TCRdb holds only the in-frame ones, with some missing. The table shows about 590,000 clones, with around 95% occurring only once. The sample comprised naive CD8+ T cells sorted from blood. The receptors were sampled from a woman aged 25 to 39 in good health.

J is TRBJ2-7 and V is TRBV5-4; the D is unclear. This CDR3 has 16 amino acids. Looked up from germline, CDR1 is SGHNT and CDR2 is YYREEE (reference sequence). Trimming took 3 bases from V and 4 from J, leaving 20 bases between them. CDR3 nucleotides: TGTGCCAGCAGCTCTCTAGGGCGGCGGAGAGGTTACGAGCAGTACTTC. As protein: CASSSLGRRRGYEQYF.

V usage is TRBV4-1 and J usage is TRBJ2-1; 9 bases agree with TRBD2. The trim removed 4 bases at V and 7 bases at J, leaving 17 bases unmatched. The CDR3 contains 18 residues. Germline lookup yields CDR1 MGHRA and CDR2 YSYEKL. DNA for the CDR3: TGCGCCAGCAGCCGAACCCGGGGGCTAGCGGGAAGGTGGAATGAGCAGTTCTTC. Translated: CASSRTRGLAGRWNEQFF.

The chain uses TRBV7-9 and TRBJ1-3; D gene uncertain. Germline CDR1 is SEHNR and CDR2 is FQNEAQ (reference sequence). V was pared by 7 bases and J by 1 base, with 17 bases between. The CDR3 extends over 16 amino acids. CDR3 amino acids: CASNPLGGKSGNTIYF. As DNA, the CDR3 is TGTGCCAGCAACCCTCTCGGAGGAAAATCTGGAAACACCATATATTTT. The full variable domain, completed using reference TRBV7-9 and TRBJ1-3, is DTGVSQNPRHKITKRGQNVTFRCDPISEHNRLYWYRQTLGQGPEFLTYFQNEAQLEKSRLLSDRFSAERPKGSFSTLEIQRTEQGDSAMYLCASNPLGGKSGNTIYFGEGSWLTVV.

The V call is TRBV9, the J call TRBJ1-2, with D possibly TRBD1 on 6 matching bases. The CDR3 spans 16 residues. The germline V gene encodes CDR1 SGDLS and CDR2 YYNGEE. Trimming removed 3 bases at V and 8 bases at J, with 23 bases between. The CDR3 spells CASSAHTLQGREGYTF. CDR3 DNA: TGTGCCAGCAGCGCACATACTCTACAGGGAAGGGAAGGCTACACCTTC.

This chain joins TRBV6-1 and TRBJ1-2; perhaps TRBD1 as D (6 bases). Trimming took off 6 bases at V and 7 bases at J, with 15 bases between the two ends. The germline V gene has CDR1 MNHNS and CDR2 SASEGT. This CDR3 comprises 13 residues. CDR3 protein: CASRRRGGSGYTF. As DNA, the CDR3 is TGTGCCAGCAGACGCCGCGGGGGCAGTGGCTACACCTTC.

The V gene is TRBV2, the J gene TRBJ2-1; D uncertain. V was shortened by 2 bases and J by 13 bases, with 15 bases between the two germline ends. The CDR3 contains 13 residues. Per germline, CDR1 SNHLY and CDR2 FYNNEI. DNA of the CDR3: TGTGCCAGCAGTGAAAGTCCGGGCGGTTTTCAGTTCTTC. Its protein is CASSESPGGFQFF.

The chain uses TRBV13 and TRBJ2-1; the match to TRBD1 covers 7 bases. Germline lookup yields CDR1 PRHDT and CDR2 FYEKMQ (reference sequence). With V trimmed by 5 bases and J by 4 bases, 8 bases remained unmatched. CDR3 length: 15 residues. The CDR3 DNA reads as TGTGCCAGCAGCCGCCGGGGACAGACATACAATGAGCAGTTCTTC. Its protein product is CASSRRGQTYNEQFF.

The CDR3 region is CAWSVGGSYEQYF. Here the CDR3 DNA reads TGTGCCTGGAGTGTTGGGGGCTCCTACGAGCAGTACTTC. The J gene is TRBJ2-7, the V gene TRBV30; D assignment may be TRBD1 or TRBD2 (5 bases each). The CDR3 sequence is 13 residues long. The germline gives CDR1 GTSNPN, CDR2 SVGIG (reference sequence). Trimming cost V 0 bases and J 0 bases, with 6 bases left between them.

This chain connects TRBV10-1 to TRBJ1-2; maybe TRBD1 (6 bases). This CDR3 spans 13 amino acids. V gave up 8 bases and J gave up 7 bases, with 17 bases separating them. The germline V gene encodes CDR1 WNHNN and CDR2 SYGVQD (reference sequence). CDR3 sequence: CASQTGGVVGYTF. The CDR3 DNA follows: TGCGCCAGCCAGACAGGAGGGGTTGTTGGCTACACCTTC.

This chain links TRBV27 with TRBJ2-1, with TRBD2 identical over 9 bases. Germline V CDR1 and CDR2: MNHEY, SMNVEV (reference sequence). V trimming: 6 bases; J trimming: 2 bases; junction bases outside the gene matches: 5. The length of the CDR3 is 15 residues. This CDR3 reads CASSPLAGTYNEQFF. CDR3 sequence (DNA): TGTGCCAGCAGCCCACTAGCGGGCACCTACAATGAGCAGTTCTTC.

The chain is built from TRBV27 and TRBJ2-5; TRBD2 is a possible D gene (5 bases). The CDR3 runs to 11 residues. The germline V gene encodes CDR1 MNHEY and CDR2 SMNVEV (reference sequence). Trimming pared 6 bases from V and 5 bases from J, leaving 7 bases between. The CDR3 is CASSRRETQYF. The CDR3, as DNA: TGTGCCAGCAGCCGGAGGGAGACCCAGTACTTC.

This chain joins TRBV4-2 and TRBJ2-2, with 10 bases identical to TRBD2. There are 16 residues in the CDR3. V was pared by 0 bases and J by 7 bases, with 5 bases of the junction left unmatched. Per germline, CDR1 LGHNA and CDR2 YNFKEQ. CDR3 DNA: TGTGCCAGCAGCCAAGAGGTAGCGGGAGGAGTCGGGGAGCTGTTTTTT. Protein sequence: CASSQEVAGGVGELFF.

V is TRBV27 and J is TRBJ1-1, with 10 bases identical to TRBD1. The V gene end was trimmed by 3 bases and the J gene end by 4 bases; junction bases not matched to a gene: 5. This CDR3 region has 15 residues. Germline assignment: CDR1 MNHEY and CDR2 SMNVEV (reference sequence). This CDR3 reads CASSFARTGGTEAFF. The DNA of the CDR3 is TGTGCCAGCAGTTTTGCGAGGACAGGGGGCACTGAAGCTTTCTTT.

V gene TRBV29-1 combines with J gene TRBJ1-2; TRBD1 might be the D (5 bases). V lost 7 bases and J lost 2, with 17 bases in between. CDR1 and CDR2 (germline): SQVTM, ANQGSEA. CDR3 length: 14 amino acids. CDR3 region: CSAQGEGLNYGYTF. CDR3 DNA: TGCAGCGCCCAAGGGGAGGGTCTGAACTATGGCTACACCTTC.

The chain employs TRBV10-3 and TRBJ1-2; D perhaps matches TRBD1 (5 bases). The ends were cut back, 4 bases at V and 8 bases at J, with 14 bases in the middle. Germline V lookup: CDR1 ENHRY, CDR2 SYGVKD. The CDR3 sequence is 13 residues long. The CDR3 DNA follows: TGTGCCATCAGTGTGGCAGGGACTATGGGCTACACCTTC. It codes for CAISVAGTMGYTF.

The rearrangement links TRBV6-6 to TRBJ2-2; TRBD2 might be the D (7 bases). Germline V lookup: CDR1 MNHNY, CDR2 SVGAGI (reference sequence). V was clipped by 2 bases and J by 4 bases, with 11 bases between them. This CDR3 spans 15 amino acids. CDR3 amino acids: CASSYNREGTGELFF. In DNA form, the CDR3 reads TGTGCCAGCAGTTACAACAGGGAGGGCACCGGGGAGCTGTTTTTT.

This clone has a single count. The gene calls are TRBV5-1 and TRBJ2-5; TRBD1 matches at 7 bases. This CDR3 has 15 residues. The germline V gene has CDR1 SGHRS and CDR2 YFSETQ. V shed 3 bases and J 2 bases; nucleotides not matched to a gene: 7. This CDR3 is CASSYEGQTQETQYF. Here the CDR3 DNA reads TGCGCCAGCAGCTACGAGGGACAGACACAAGAGACCCAGTACTTC.

CDR3 amino acids: CASATGTSGSRRETQYF. The CDR3 bases are TGTGCCAGTGCGACCGGGACTAGCGGGAGTAGGAGGGAGACCCAGTACTTC. This chain connects TRBV19 to TRBJ2-5; 14 bases match TRBD2. The CDR3 sequence is 17 residues long. Germline values: CDR1 LNHDA, CDR2 SQIVND (reference sequence). J gave up 5 bases and V 8 bases, and 13 bases lay outside the gene matches.

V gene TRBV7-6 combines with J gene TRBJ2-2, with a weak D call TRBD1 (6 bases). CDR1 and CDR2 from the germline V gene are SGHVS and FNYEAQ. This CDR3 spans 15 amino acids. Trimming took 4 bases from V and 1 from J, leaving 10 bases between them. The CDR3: CASSSPDRNTGELFF. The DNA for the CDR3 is TGTGCCAGCAGCTCCCCGGACAGGAACACCGGGGAGCTGTTTTTT.

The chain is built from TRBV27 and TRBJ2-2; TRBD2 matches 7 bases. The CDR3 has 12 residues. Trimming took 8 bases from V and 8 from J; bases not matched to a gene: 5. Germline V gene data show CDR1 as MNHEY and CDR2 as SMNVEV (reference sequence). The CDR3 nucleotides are TGTGCCAGCGGGGAGGGCCCTGGGGAGCTGTTTTTT. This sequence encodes CASGEGPGELFF.

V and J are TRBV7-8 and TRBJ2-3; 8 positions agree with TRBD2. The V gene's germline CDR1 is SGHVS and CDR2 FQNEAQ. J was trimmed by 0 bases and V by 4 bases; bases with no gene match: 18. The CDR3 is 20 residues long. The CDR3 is CASSSLLAGGHKTSTDTQYF. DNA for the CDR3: TGTGCCAGCAGCTCCCTTCTTGCGGGAGGCCACAAGACTAGCACAGATACGCAGTATTTT.

In DNA form, the CDR3 reads TGCAGCGTTGAAGAGGGACAGTCTGGGGCCAACGTCCTGACTTTC. Protein: CSVEEGQSGANVLTF. V usage is TRBV29-1 and J usage is TRBJ2-6; 7 bases are shared with TRBD1. This CDR3 is built from 15 residues. Germline V lookup: CDR1 SQVTM, CDR2 ANQGSEA. Losses at the gene ends were 0 bases for V and 1 base for J; bases not matched to a gene: 0.

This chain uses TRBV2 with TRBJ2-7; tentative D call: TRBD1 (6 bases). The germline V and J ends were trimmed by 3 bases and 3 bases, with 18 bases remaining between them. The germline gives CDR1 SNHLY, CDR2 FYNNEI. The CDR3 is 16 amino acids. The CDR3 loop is CASSDFGSGAFYEQYF. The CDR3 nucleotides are TGTGCCAGCAGTGATTTTGGGTCAGGGGCTTTCTACGAGCAGTACTTC.

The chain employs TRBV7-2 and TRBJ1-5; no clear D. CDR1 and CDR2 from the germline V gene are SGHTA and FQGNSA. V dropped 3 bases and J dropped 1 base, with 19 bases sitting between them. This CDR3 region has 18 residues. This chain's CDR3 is CASSFSGSLYGSNQPQHF. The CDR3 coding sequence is TGTGCCAGCAGCTTCTCCGGGAGCCTTTACGGGAGCAATCAGCCCCAGCATTTT.

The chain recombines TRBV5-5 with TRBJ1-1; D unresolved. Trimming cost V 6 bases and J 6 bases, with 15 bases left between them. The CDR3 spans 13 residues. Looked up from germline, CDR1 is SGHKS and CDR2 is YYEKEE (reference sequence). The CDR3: CASTTTEVPEAFF. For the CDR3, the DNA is TGTGCCAGCACCACAACGGAGGTTCCTGAAGCTTTCTTT.

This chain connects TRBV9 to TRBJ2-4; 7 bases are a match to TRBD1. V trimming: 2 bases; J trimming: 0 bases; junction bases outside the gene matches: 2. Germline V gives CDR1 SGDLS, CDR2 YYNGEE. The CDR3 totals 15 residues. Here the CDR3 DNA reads TGTGCCAGCAGCGTTGCAGGGGGAGCCAAAAACATTCAGTACTTC. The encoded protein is CASSVAGGAKNIQYF.

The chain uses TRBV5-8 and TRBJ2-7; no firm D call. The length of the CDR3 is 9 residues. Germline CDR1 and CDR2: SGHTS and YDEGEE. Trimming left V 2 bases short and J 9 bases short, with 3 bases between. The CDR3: CASSFGQYF. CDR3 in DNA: TGTGCCAGCAGCTTCGGGCAGTACTTC.

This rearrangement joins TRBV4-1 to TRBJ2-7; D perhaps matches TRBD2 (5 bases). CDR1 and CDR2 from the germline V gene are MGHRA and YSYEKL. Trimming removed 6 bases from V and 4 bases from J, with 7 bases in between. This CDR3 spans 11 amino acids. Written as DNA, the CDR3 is TGCGCCAGCAGTACGGGATACGAGCAGTACTTC. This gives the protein CASSTGYEQYF.

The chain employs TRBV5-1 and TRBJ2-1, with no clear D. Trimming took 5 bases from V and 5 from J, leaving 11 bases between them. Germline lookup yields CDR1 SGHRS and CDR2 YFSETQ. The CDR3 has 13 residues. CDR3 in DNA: TGCGCCAGCAGTGGCCCACCCAACAATGAGCAGTTCTTC. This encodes CASSGPPNNEQFF.

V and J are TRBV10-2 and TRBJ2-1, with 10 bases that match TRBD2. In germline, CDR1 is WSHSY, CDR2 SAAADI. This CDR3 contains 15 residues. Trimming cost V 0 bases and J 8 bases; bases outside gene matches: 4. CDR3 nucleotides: TGCGCCAGCAGTGAGTCGGGACTAGCGACGGATGAGCAGTTCTTC. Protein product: CASSESGLATDEQFF.